This T cell receptor (beta chain) derives from a study of vaccination effects on CD4 cells after COVID-19. There are 15 residues in the CDR3. Between the trimmed V and J ends, which lost 2 bases and 3 bases, there was a span of 13 bases. Germline CDR1 is LNHDA and CDR2 is SQIVND (reference sequence). The method was immunoSEQ multiplex PCR; TCRdb's version includes in-frame clones alone and lacks a portion of them. This table has more than 40,000 clones, 60% to 85% appearing once. Worth noting for this clone: No antigen is known for it.

Isolating CD4+ T cells followed approximately 11 days of culture. This TCR was sampled from a human donor who had a prior SARS-CoV-2 infection. This chain connects TRBV19 to TRBJ1-2; the D gene is possibly TRBD1 (5 bases). The source material was CD4+ T cells from PBMCs cultured without peptide, sampled before COVID-19 vaccination. The CDR3 loop is CASSIFGQGDYGYTF. In DNA form, the CDR3 reads TGTGCCAGTAGTATATTCGGGCAGGGAGACTATGGCTACACCTTC. The full variable domain, with the rest looked up from reference TRBV19 and TRBJ1-2, is DGGITQSPKYLFRKEGQNVTLSCEQNLNHDAMYWYRQDPGQGLRLIYYSQIVNDFQKGDIAEGYSVSREKKESFPLTVTSAQKNPTAFYLCASSIFGQGDYGYTFGSGTRLTVV.